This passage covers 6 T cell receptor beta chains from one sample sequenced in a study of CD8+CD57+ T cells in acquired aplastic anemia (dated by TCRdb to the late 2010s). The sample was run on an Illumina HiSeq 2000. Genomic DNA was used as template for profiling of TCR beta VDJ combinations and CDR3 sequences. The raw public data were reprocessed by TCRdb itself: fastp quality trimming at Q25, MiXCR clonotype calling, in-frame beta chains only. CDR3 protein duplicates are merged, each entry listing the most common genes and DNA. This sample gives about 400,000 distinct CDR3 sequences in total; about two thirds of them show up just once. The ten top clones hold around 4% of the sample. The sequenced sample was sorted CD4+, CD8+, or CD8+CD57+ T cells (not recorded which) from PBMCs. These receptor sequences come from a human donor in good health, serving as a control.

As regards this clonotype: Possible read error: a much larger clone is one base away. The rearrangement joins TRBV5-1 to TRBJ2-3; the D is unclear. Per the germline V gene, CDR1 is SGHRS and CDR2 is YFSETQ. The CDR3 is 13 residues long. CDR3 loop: CASTPPAGDTQYF. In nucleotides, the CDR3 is TGTGCCAGCACACCACCCGCCGGAGATACGCAGTATTTT.

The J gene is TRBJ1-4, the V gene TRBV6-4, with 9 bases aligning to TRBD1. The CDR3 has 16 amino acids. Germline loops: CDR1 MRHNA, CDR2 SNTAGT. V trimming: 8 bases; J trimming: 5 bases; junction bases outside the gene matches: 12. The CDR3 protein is CASRPGGTGSNEKLFF. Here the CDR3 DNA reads TGTGCCAGCCGCCCAGGGGGGACAGGGTCAAATGAAAAACTGTTTTTT.

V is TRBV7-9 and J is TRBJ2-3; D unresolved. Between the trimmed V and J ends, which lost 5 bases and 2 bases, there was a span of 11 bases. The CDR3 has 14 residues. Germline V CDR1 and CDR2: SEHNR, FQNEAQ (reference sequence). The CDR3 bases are TGTGCCAGCAGCCCACCGCCTACCACAGATACGCAGTATTTT. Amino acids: CASSPPPTTDTQYF.

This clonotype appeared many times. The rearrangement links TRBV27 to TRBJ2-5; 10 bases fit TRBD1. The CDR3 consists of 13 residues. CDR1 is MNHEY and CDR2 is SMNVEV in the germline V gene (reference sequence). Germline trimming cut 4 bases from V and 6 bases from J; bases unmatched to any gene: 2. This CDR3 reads CASSWDRGQTQYF. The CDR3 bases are TGTGCCAGCAGTTGGGACAGGGGACAGACCCAGTACTTC.

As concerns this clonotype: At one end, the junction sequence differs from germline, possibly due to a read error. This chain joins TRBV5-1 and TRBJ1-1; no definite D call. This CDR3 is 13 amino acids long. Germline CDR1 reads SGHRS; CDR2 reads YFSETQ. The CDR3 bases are TGTGCCAGCAGTGTCAGGCAGGACGCTGGAGCTTTCTTT. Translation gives CASSVRQDAGAFF.

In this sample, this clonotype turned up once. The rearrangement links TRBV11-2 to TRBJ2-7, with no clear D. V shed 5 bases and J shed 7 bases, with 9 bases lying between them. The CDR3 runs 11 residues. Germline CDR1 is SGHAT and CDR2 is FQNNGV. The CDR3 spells CASSLTREQYF. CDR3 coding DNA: TGTGCCAGCAGCCTGACCCGTGAGCAGTACTTC. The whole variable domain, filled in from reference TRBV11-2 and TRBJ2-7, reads EAGVAQSPRYKIIEKRQSVAFWCNPISGHATLYWYQQILGQGPKLLIQFQNNGVVDDSQLPKDRFSAERLKGVDSTLKIQPAKLEDSAVYLCASSLTREQYFGPGTRLTVT.